Following are 3 T cell receptor beta chains from one sample sequenced in a study of blood T cell repertoires in COVID-19. Measured with immunoSEQ multiplex PCR; TCRdb has only the in-frame clones, and not every one. The table includes about 250,000 clones, approximately 85% detected once. Sample: peripheral blood. These receptors were taken from a human donor with COVID-19, enrolled during active disease. The donor label of this sample is uncertain.

The chain joins TRBV25-1 to TRBJ2-1, with 8 bases that match TRBD1. J gave up 9 bases and V 1 base, and 8 bases lay outside the gene matches. The CDR3 consists of 15 residues. The germline gives CDR1 MGHDK, CDR2 SYGVNS. CDR3 sequence reads: CASSELDREFGEQFF. The CDR3 DNA sequence: TGTGCCAGCAGTGAATTGGACAGGGAGTTTGGTGAGCAGTTCTTC.

This chain uses TRBV25-1 with TRBJ1-1, with 8 positions matching TRBD1. The germline gives CDR1 MGHDK, CDR2 SYGVNS. J lost 1 base, V lost 6 bases, and 4 bases had no gene match. This CDR3 comprises 14 residues. Written as DNA, the CDR3 is TGTGCCAGCAGGAGGACAGGGAGGAACACTGAAGCTTTCTTT. Its protein product is CASRRTGRNTEAFF. The whole variable domain, remainder taken from reference TRBV25-1 and TRBJ1-1, is EADIYQTPRYLVIGTGKKITLECSQTMGHDKMYWYQQDPGMELHLIHYSYGVNSTEKGDLSSESTVSRIRTEHFPLTLESARPSHTSQYLCASRRTGRNTEAFFGQGTRLTVV.

The rearrangement joins TRBV5-8 to TRBJ1-1; 7 bases line up with TRBD1. V was clipped by 4 bases and J by 6 bases; unmatched bases: 9. CDR1 and CDR2 (germline): SGHTS, YDEGEE. CDR3 length: 14 residues. The CDR3 spells CASSRTGAQPEAFF. CDR3 sequence (DNA): TGTGCCAGCAGCCGTACAGGGGCCCAGCCTGAAGCTTTCTTT.